Following are 22 T cell receptor beta chains from one sample sequenced in a study of T cell changes during pregnancy in multiple sclerosis. Assay: immunoSEQ multiplex PCR; the TCRdb copy retains only in-frame clones and omits some. Among under 50,000 clones listed, about 88% were seen once. The sequences come from CD8+ T cells from peripheral blood mononuclear cells, collected in the first trimester of pregnancy. All receptors come from a female donor with multiple sclerosis, enrolled in a pregnancy study.

The V and J genes are TRBV5-1 and TRBJ2-2; 8 bases are a match to TRBD1. J was trimmed by 5 bases and V by 0 bases; bases with no gene match: 6. The CDR3 length is 16 residues. Germline V gives CDR1 SGHRS, CDR2 YFSETQ. CDR3 bases: TGCGCCAGCAGCTTGGAGGGTCAGGGGGCAACCGGGGAGCTGTTTTTT. As protein: CASSLEGQGATGELFF.

The rearrangement joins TRBV27 to TRBJ1-1; 7 bases agree with TRBD1. Germline lookup yields CDR1 MNHEY and CDR2 SMNVEV (reference sequence). V shed 3 bases and J 6 bases; nucleotides not matched to a gene: 10. The CDR3 is made up of 15 amino acids. In DNA, the CDR3 is TGTGCCAGCAGTTTTTCAGGACAGGATTTCTCTGAAGCTTTCTTT. Translation gives CASSFSGQDFSEAFF.

The rearrangement joins TRBV12-5 to TRBJ2-3, with D tentatively TRBD2 (5 bases). The CDR3 is made up of 15 amino acids. Trimming removed 0 bases at V and 2 bases at J, with 9 bases between. In germline, CDR1 is LGHNT, CDR2 FRNRAP. The CDR3 DNA sequence: TGTGCTAGTGGTTTGGTACTTCGGGACACAGATACGCAGTATTTT. Its translation: CASGLVLRDTDTQYF. Full variable domain (remainder filled in from reference TRBV12-5 and TRBJ2-3): DARVTQTPRHKVTEMGQEVTMRCQPILGHNTVFWYRQTMMQGLELLAYFRNRAPLDDSGMPKDRFSAEMPDATLATLKIQPSEPRDSAVYFCASGLVLRDTDTQYFGPGTRLTVL.

The gene calls are TRBV6-4 and TRBJ2-6; tentative D call: TRBD1 (5 bases). The germline CDR1 and CDR2 sequences are MRHNA and SNTAGT. The CDR3 loop spans 14 amino acids. Trimming cost V 3 bases and J 4 bases, with 7 bases left between them. In DNA, the CDR3 is TGTGCCAGCAGTGAAGGGGTGGGGGCCAACGTCCTGACTTTC. Amino acid sequence: CASSEGVGANVLTF.

Only one count was recorded for this clone. The chain combines TRBV5-6 with TRBJ1-6; maybe TRBD1 (5 bases). The length of the CDR3 is 13 residues. V was pared by 7 bases and J by 7 bases, with 12 bases between. Looked up from germline, CDR1 is SGHDT and CDR2 is YYEEEE. CDR3 loop: CASESPGNSPLHF. For the CDR3, the DNA is TGTGCCAGCGAATCGCCAGGGAATTCACCCCTCCACTTT.

In this sample, this clone turned up a few times. The genes are TRBV4-1 and TRBJ1-3, with a possible D match to TRBD1 (5 bases). The CDR3 runs to 14 residues. Trimming shortened V by 3 bases and J by 1 base, and 7 bases separated the two germline ends. CDR1 is MGHRA and CDR2 is YSYEKL in the germline V gene. The CDR3 bases are TGCGCCAGCAGCCAGGGGCCATCTGGAAACACCATATATTTT. This translates into CASSQGPSGNTIYF.

The gene calls are TRBV4-3 and TRBJ2-1; weak D call: TRBD2 (7 bases). The CDR3 runs to 19 residues. Germline CDR1 is LGHNA and CDR2 is YSLEER. Deletions cut 3 bases from V and 10 bases from J, with 31 bases between. As DNA, the CDR3 is TGCGCCAGCAGCCACCCCCCACGATCGCGTCTCGCGGGGGCCAACGAGCAGTTCTTC. It translates to CASSHPPRSRLAGANEQFF.

The V gene is TRBV4-3, the J gene TRBJ1-4; tentative D call: TRBD1 (6 bases). CDR1 LGHNA and CDR2 YSLEER come from the germline V gene. The CDR3 is 14 residues long. Deletions cut 3 bases from V and 7 bases from J, with 12 bases between. CDR3 nucleotide sequence: TGCGCCAGCAGCCACGGAACAGGGTTTGAAAAACTGTTTTTT. Translating it yields CASSHGTGFEKLFF.

This chain uses TRBV5-1 with TRBJ2-3, with 13 nucleotides matching TRBD2. Germline V gene sequence: CDR1 SGHRS, CDR2 YFSETQ. Losses at the gene ends were 4 bases for V and 2 bases for J; bases not matched to a gene: 4. The CDR3 totals 16 residues. CDR3 sequence (DNA): TGCGCCAGCAGCGAGACTAGCGGGGGGCTCACAGATACGCAGTATTTT. Protein sequence: CASSETSGGLTDTQYF.

V is TRBV4-2 and J is TRBJ1-4; the match to TRBD1 covers 7 bases. The CDR3 length is 18 residues. Trimming at V came to 1 base and at J to 2 bases, leaving 10 bases not matched to a gene. The V gene's germline CDR1 is LGHNA and CDR2 YNFKEQ. The CDR3 sequence: CASSQVAGGSSTNEKLFF. CDR3 coding DNA: TGTGCCAGCAGCCAAGTAGCAGGGGGGAGCTCGACTAATGAAAAACTGTTTTTT.

The rearrangement links TRBV6-4 to TRBJ2-7; weak D call: TRBD1 (6 bases). V was trimmed by 3 bases and J by 8 bases, leaving 20 bases between them. The CDR3 extends over 15 amino acids. Germline V gives CDR1 MRHNA, CDR2 SNTAGT. DNA for the CDR3: TGTGCCAGCAGTGAGCAGGCCGGGACATTCGAGAAGCAGTACTTC. It specifies CASSEQAGTFEKQYF.

This clone has a single count. The V call is TRBV5-6, the J call TRBJ2-5; D gene uncertain. V lost 0 bases and J 9 bases, leaving 9 bases between the germline ends. The V gene's germline CDR1 is SGHDT and CDR2 YYEEEE. This CDR3 has 12 amino acids. CDR3 sequence (DNA): TGTGCCAGCAGCTTGGCCACGGCGGCCCAGTACTTC. Its protein is CASSLATAAQYF.

This chain links TRBV9 with TRBJ2-3; 12 nucleotides match TRBD2. This CDR3 contains 15 residues. Trimming at V came to 10 bases and at J to 4 bases, leaving 10 bases not matched to a gene. Germline CDR1 reads SGDLS; CDR2 reads YYNGEE. The CDR3 region has the DNA TGTGCCTCGACTAGCGGGGGCCTAGGGGCAGATACGCAGTATTTT. It translates to CASTSGGLGADTQYF.

This chain connects TRBV25-1 to TRBJ1-1, with D uncertain. The germline V and J ends were trimmed by 4 bases and 4 bases, with 4 bases remaining between them. Germline-derived CDR1 and CDR2 are MGHDK and SYGVNS. The CDR3 totals 11 residues. The CDR3 here is CASSASTEAFF. CDR3 coding DNA: TGTGCCAGCAGTGCTTCCACTGAAGCTTTCTTT.

The chain joins TRBV4-3 to TRBJ2-1; 8 positions match TRBD2. The CDR3 length is 19 residues. V was pared by 0 bases and J by 2 bases, with 12 bases of the junction left unmatched. Germline CDR1 reads LGHNA; CDR2 reads YSLEER. The DNA for the CDR3 is TGCGCCAGCAGCCAAGACGTTGTAGGTAGCGGGGAGGCCTACAATGAGCAGTTCTTC. It is translated as CASSQDVVGSGEAYNEQFF.

The chain has TRBV4-2 and TRBJ1-2; TRBD1 agrees at 7 bases. CDR3 size: 12 residues. Trimming cost V 5 bases and J 8 bases; bases outside gene matches: 5. CDR1 and CDR2 (germline): LGHNA, YNFKEQ. The CDR3 DNA follows: TGTGCCAGCAGCTTAGGGACAGACGGCTACACCTTC. Its protein is CASSLGTDGYTF.

This clone was observed a handful of times. This sample includes further DNA sequences coding for the same CDR3. The chain has TRBV6-5 and TRBJ2-7; TRBD1 aligns across 11 bases. V shed 2 bases, J shed 7 bases, and the junction held 1 base outside the gene matches. The CDR3 consists of 13 residues. Per germline, CDR1 MNHEY and CDR2 SVGAGI. The chain's CDR3 is CASSYGTGGEQYF. CDR3 sequence (DNA): TGTGCCAGCAGTTACGGGACAGGGGGGGAGCAGTACTTC.

The count of this clone is one. The gene calls are TRBV10-3 and TRBJ1-2; tentatively, D is TRBD1 (6 bases). The CDR3 is 13 amino acids. CDR1 is ENHRY, CDR2 SYGVKD, per germline. The germline V and J ends were trimmed by 11 bases and 6 bases, with 19 bases remaining between them. For the CDR3, the DNA is TGTGCCCTGCATGACAGGTCGAGAAATGGCTACACCTTC. Its translation: CALHDRSRNGYTF.

V and J are TRBV7-8 and TRBJ2-7; 10 nucleotides match TRBD2. This CDR3 contains 20 residues. J gave up 7 bases and V 5 bases, and 26 bases lay outside the gene matches. Germline CDR1 reads SGHVS; CDR2 reads FQNEAQ. This chain's CDR3 is CASSPNPGLAGAGVPWEQYF. The CDR3 nucleotides are TGTGCCAGCAGCCCCAACCCGGGTCTAGCGGGGGCCGGGGTACCGTGGGAGCAGTACTTC. The whole variable domain, filled in from reference TRBV7-8 and TRBJ2-7, reads GAGVSQSPRYKVAKRGQDVALRCDPISGHVSLFWYQQALGQGPEFLTYFQNEAQLDKSGLPSDRFFAERPEGSVSTLKIQRTQQEDSAVYLCASSPNPGLAGAGVPWEQYFGPGTRLTVT.

The J gene is TRBJ2-1, the V gene TRBV9; the match to TRBD2 covers 10 bases. The CDR3 contains 15 residues. Germline values: CDR1 SGDLS, CDR2 YYNGEE. The trim removed 4 bases at V and 7 bases at J, leaving 8 bases unmatched. The CDR3 loop reads CASSLRLAGMNEQFF. The CDR3 DNA reads TGTGCCAGCAGCTTAAGACTAGCGGGTATGAATGAGCAGTTCTTC.

V gene TRBV25-1 combines with J gene TRBJ1-5, with D perhaps TRBD1 (5 bases). This CDR3 has 15 residues. Germline V gives CDR1 MGHDK, CDR2 SYGVNS. The V end lost 5 bases, the J end lost 4 bases, and 15 bases lay between the germline ends. CDR3 residues: CASSPGGGENQPQHF. CDR3 nucleotide sequence: TGTGCCAGCAGTCCCGGGGGAGGGGAAAATCAGCCCCAGCATTTT.

This sequence joins TRBV25-1 and TRBJ2-7, with D possibly being TRBD1 (5 bases). Germline CDR1 and CDR2: MGHDK and SYGVNS. Trimming shortened V by 4 bases and J by 4 bases, and 17 bases separated the two germline ends. This CDR3 is 15 amino acids long. The CDR3 here is CASSARGAGWYEQYF. The CDR3 DNA follows: TGTGCCAGCAGTGCCCGAGGCGCAGGGTGGTACGAGCAGTACTTC.